This T cell receptor beta chain was observed in a study of T cell repertoires in cytomegalovirus infection. One entry per CDR3 protein, called by TCRdb with MiXCR from the reads. Of roughly 600,000 distinct CDR3 sequences listed, 20% to 25% are singletons. Study-wide results and limits: CMV-specific TCR beta clonotypes restricted by HLA-C dominated the ex vivo response. There were carriers of CMV plus the relevant HLA, and cumulative public TCR beta family frequency identified them.

With regard to this clonotype: The antigen remains undetermined.

V was pared by 1 base and J by 4 bases, with 4 bases of the junction left unmatched. This CDR3 region has 15 residues. Germline assignment: CDR1 SQVTM and CDR2 ANQGSEA. What was sequenced was CD8+ T cells from PBMCs. The rearrangement links TRBV29-1 to TRBJ1-2; 12 nucleotides line up with TRBD1. This clonotype originated in a human donor in good health (CMV status not recorded). Some clones in this sample may be carry-over from other donors' samples. DNA for the CDR3: TGCAGCGTTGAAGGGGGACAGGGGGCGATCTATGGCTACACCTTC. Translating gives CSVEGGQGAIYGYTF. The variable domain in full, with the rest retrieved from reference TRBV29-1 and TRBJ1-2, is SAVISQKPSRDICQRGTSLTIQCQVDSQVTMMFWYRQQPGQSLTLIATANQGSEATYESGFVIDKFPISRPNLTFSTLTVSNMSPEDSSIYLCSVEGGQGAIYGYTFGSGTRLTVV.